Shown below are 5 T cell receptor beta chains from a single sample sequenced in a study of T cells expressing NK-cell markers. With the 5' RACE reads reprocessed, TCRdb shows one record per CDR3 protein and no DNA. The listing records 500,000 to 700,000 distinct CDR3 sequences. The specimen sequenced was blood T cells: a sorted CD56 or NKG2C T cell subset, CD4+ or CD8+ T cells, or bulk PBMC T cells (not recorded which). These receptor sequences come from a man aged 18 to 29 in good health.

The chain has TRBV15 and TRBJ2-2. The CDR3 runs to 13 residues. Per germline, CDR1 LNHNV and CDR2 YYDKDF (reference sequence). The CDR3 loop is CATSRDSGRELFF.

The chain joins TRBV29-1 to TRBJ1-2; TCRdb calls TRBD1, which cannot be checked without DNA. This CDR3 is 13 amino acids long. The germline CDR1 and CDR2 sequences are SQVTM and ANQGSEA. The CDR3 protein is CSVGAGVNYGYTF.

This sequence joins TRBV12-3 or TRBV12-4 and TRBJ2-1; the TRBD1 assignment by TCRdb is unverifiable without DNA. This CDR3 region has 16 residues. CDR3 amino acids: CASRLGGLGGSDEQFF.

V usage is TRBV30 and J usage is TRBJ1-2; TCRdb outputs TRBD1, but without DNA this stays unchecked. The CDR3 is 12 amino acids. Germline V gives CDR1 GTSNPN, CDR2 SVGIG (reference sequence). CDR3 residues: CAWGHDDYGYTF.

This sequence joins TRBV6-5 and TRBJ2-3; the TCRdb call, TRBD1, lacks DNA for checking. The CDR3 is 17 residues long. Germline V gives CDR1 MNHEY, CDR2 SVGAGI. Here the CDR3 reads CASSYPTGVGISDTQYF.